Listed below are T cell receptor beta chains from one sample, sequenced in a study of blood T cell repertoires in COVID-19. The table came from immunoSEQ multiplex PCR; TCRdb's copy has only in-frame clones and leaves some out. The sample lists 150,000 to 170,000 clones, about 86% occurring once. The specimen was PBMCs or T cells enriched from blood (not recorded which). These TCRs come from a man in his fifties or sixties who had recovered from COVID-19. The CDR3 runs from the conserved cysteine through the conserved F or W. The D gene is left open where the match is weak.

len	v_gene	d_gene	j_gene	CDR3nt	CDR3aa
14	TRBV5-6	NA	TRBJ2-7	TGTGCCAGCAGCTCCCTGGGGGGGGCCGACGAGCAGTACTTC	CASSSLGGADEQYF
16	TRBV7-8	TRBD2	TRBJ2-1	TGTGCCAGCAGCTTAGAGGGGCGGGGGGCCCGCAATGAGCAGTTCTTC	CASSLEGRGARNEQFF
14	TRBV6-6	NA	TRBJ1-1	TGTGCCAGCAGTCACACCCCGGGACATAATGAAGCTTTCTTT	CASSHTPGHNEAFF
13	TRBV18	TRBD1	TRBJ2-3	TGTGCCAGCTCGAGACAGGGGAGAGATACGCAGTATTTT	CASSRQGRDTQYF
14	TRBV12-5	TRBD1	TRBJ1-2	TGTGCTAGTGGTTTGGGACAGGGTAACTATGGCTACACCTTC	CASGLGQGNYGYTF
15	TRBV5-1	TRBD1	TRBJ2-2	TGCGCCAGCAGCCCAAGGACAGGGGGTACCGGGGAGCTGTTTTTT	CASSPRTGGTGELFF
13	TRBV27	TRBD1	TRBJ1-2	TGTGCCAGCAGGGCAGACAGGGCTTACGGCTACACCTTC	CASRADRAYGYTF
17	TRBV11-2	NA	TRBJ2-1	TGTGCCAGCAGCTTAGGTCGGGCGGGCTTCCTGCGGGGTGAGCAGTTCTTC	CASSLGRAGFLRGEQFF
15	TRBV19	TRBD1	TRBJ1-2	TGTGCCAGTAGTGCAAGACAGGGGGGGGCTCCTGGCTACACCTTC	CASSARQGGAPGYTF
16	TRBV30	NA	TRBJ2-2	TGTGCCTGGAGTGTAACGCAAACTCCGAACACCGGGGAGCTGTTTTTT	CAWSVTQTPNTGELFF